Listed below are T cell receptor beta chains from one sample, sequenced in a study of shared clonotypes between healthy human individuals. Produced via immunoSEQ multiplex PCR; TCRdb's table is partial and in-frame only. The sample has about 2.3 million clones; about 92% are singletons. The source material was naive CD4+ T cells from PBMCs. Every receptor here comes from a man aged 18 to 30 in good health. Some clones in this sample may be carry-over from other donors' samples. The CDR3 runs from the conserved cysteine through the conserved F or W. D genes are given only for firm matches. Size is omitted from some rows. Given values are once, few, many or a class for expanded clones.

clone_size	d_call	v_call	j_call	cdr3_nt	cdr3_aa
-	-	TRBV4-1	TRBJ1-2	TGCGCCAGCAGCCAAGGCGGGGTCTATGGCTACACCTTC	CASSQGGVYGYTF
once	TRBD1	TRBV13	TRBJ2-2	TGTGCCAGCAGACGGGACAGGGTGCCCGGGGAGCTGTTTTTT	CASRRDRVPGELFF
-	-	TRBV7-9	TRBJ1-3	TGTGCCAGCAGCTTAACTCCCGGAAACACCATATATTTT	CASSLTPGNTIYF
-	TRBD2	TRBV4-2	TRBJ2-7	TGTGCCAGCAGCCAGGATCCATCCCGGGCTAGCGGGCTCTCCTACGAGCAGTACTTC	CASSQDPSRASGLSYEQYF
-	-	TRBV18	TRBJ1-3	TGTGCCAGCTCACCCCCTAGCACGCTGGGAAACACCATATATTTT	CASSPPSTLGNTIYF
-	-	TRBV28	TRBJ2-7	TGTGCCAGCAGTTTAGATTGGTACGAGCAGTACTTC	CASSLDWYEQYF
-	-	TRBV11-3	TRBJ2-5	TGTGCCAGCAGCTTAACCGGGACATCCTACGAGACCCAGTACTTC	CASSLTGTSYETQYF
-	TRBD2	TRBV15	TRBJ2-2	TGTGCCACCAGCAGAGAAGCCCCCCGACTAGCGGCGAACACCGGGGAGCTGTTTTTT	CATSREAPRLAANTGELFF
-	TRBD2	TRBV29-1	TRBJ2-5	TGCAGCGTTGCTTTTGGGCTAGCGGGGAGCGCGGGAGAGACCCAGTACTTC	CSVAFGLAGSAGETQYF
-	-	TRBV20-1	TRBJ2-7	TGCAGTGCTAGGCAGACCTACGAGCAGTACTTC	CSARQTYEQYF
once	-	TRBV5-1	TRBJ1-5	TGCGCCAGCAGCCCTGGACAAGGCAATCAGCCCCAGCATTTT	CASSPGQGNQPQHF
-	TRBD2	TRBV5-1	TRBJ2-1	TGCGCCAGCTGGCTAGCGGGAGGAAATGAGCAGTTCTTC	CASWLAGGNEQFF
once	-	TRBV11-2	TRBJ2-1	TGTGCCAGCAGCTCCCAACAGGGCTACAATGAGCAGTTCTTC	CASSSQQGYNEQFF
few	-	TRBV7-9	TRBJ1-2	TGTGCCAGCAGCTTAGCGCTGGCGTATGGCTACACCTTC	CASSLALAYGYTF
-	-	TRBV5-4	TRBJ1-2	TGTGCCAGCAGCCGTCGTGCCACTAAATCTGGCTACACCTTC	CASSRRATKSGYTF
-	-	TRBV6-1	TRBJ2-5	TGTGCCAGCAGTGAAGGGTACAGGGCGAGGGGAGAGACCCAGTACTTC	CASSEGYRARGETQYF
-	-	TRBV20-1	TRBJ2-3	TGCAGTGCTTCTTCGGAGCCGCAGTATTTT	CSASSEPQYF